This paragraph reports one T cell receptor (beta chain). The source of the sample is a study of blood T cell repertoires in COVID-19. In germline, CDR1 is SEHNR, CDR2 FQNEAQ (reference sequence). CDR3 length equals 16 residues. Trimming cost V 0 bases and J 0 bases, with 9 bases left between them. The repertoire was sequenced with immunoSEQ multiplex PCR; TCRdb's copy has only in-frame clones and lacks some. The table records over 100,000 clones, approximately 87% of them present only once. The chain is built from TRBV7-9 and TRBJ1-3; unclear D gene. This clonotype was obtained from a middle-aged man with active COVID-19. Sequencing was done on a sample of peripheral blood. The CDR3 is CASSLAGRVSGNTIYF. CDR3 bases: TGTGCCAGCAGCTTAGCCGGCCGGGTCTCTGGAAACACCATATATTTT.